The text below deals with one T cell receptor beta chain. Its specific antigen is unknown. No base qualities exist here, and no much larger clone lies one base off it. The data are from a study of cytomegalovirus exposure and HLA in healthy donors (dated by TCRdb to about 2017). The study in broad terms: In an earlier analysis of approximately 500 of the donors, around 290 Gb of sequence data and 90 million to 120 million unique TCR beta sequences from about 179 million T cells were reported. The aim of the study was to test whether cataloging public T cell receptors could identify signatures of past pathogen exposure. An early release that covered fewer than 800 HLA-typed donors contained approximately 300 gigabases of sequencing data and about 84 million unique TCR sequences. Among the roughly 410 genotyped donors, approximately 76% belonged to the genetic ancestry cluster associated with self-reported Caucasian donors. High-throughput TCR immunosequencing, statistical association of individual TCRs with disease status, and machine learning were combined to predict cytomegalovirus infection status. On average, roughly 240,000 unique TCR beta nucleotide sequences were sequenced per donor among 398 genotyped donors of the cohort, with roughly 18% of those sequences being non-productive. Donor age, sex, ethnicity and CMV serostatus were collected together with the repertoire data. A handful of DR-DQ haplotypes were treated as single units for association and clustering because of strong linkage in the cohort. Class I and class II HLA loci were covered by the typing at four-digit resolution. Typing coverage differed by locus: A, B, C, DRB1 and DQB1 were typed in about 629-640 donors, DQA1 in 500 to 550, DPA1 in around 580, and DPB1 in approximately 450. Besides the first cohort of around 670 subjects, a separate validation cohort made up of 120 different subjects was used. Rather than drawing on any new phenotypic data, the later analysis identified candidate immune exposures from TCR beta sequences and the way those sequences occurred across donors. The study used immunosequencing to profile the T cell repertoires of approximately 690 subjects and linked those repertoires to cytomegalovirus serostatus. A later analysis re-analyzed previously published TCR beta repertoires from 666 donors and added high-resolution HLA genotyping to study TCR occurrence patterns. Every repertoire in the discovery cohort had been generated on one and the same sequencing platform. Genome-wide SNP genotypes for about 65% of the 666 donors were used in a later genetic analysis, which treated that subset as a discovery cohort. An earlier analysis of 587 of the donors applied high-throughput TCR beta sequencing to assess whether each TCR beta V gene segment acted as functional or pseudogenic.

The cohort comprised around 700 healthy bone marrow donors. At the time of sampling, all cohort members were nominally healthy, though unrecorded immune exposures were likely present. The donor tested CMV seronegative and was one of the 352 seronegative cohort members. A peripheral blood sample was provided by each donor, and peripheral blood mononuclear cells were used for TCR beta sequencing. The Qiagen DNeasy Blood Extraction Kit was used to extract genomic DNA from the blood cell samples. CDR1 LNHDA and CDR2 SQIVND were looked up in the germline V gene (reference sequence). V and J lose 0 bases and 4 bases, and a span of 7 bases separates them. The CDR3 starts with the cysteine, ends with the phenylalanine, and has 14 residues. Only CDR3 DNA is held: 42 bases, read in frame from base 1. Library method: the immunoSEQ multiplex PCR assay. For the multiplex PCR, a mixture combining 60 forward primers for TCR Vbeta segments and 13 reverse primers for TCR Jbeta segments was used. The CDR3 region of rearranged TCR beta genes was amplified from genomic DNA by a multiplex PCR assay. Amplified TCR beta libraries were sequenced as 87-base-pair reads on the Illumina HiSeq System. Per the authors' processing: A later analysis counted about 76 million unique TCR beta chains across the 550 to 800 repertoires, and roughly 10 million of these chains were shared by at least two donors. Raw reads were error-corrected and collapsed into unique sequences by a nearest-neighbor algorithm in which closely related sequences were merged to remove PCR and sequencing errors. To assign V, D and J gene segments, CDR3 sequences were aligned to IMGT reference sequences. Each retained sequence needed at least a six-nucleotide match to both a V gene segment and a J gene segment. A rearrangement counted as productive if the CDR3 had no stop codons and remained in frame with V and J, and every other rearrangement counted as non-productive. CDR3 was defined by IMGT convention, running from the second conserved V-encoded cysteine to the conserved J-encoded phenylalanine. The earlier analysis of about 560 of the donors excluded any sequence lacking an unambiguous match to a single V gene segment. In an earlier analysis of 587 of the donors, V segments were called functional above 56.7% productive rearrangements and were called segregating when the between-donor standard deviation exceeded 5%. To diagnose cytomegalovirus status from the catalog of TCR beta chain sequences, a statistical classification framework was built. V and J gene assignment, in a later analysis, came from comparing TCR nucleotide sequences with IMGT/GENE-DB human TR gene sequences. The TCRdist pipeline was used in a later analysis to assign CDR3 sequences and most-parsimonious VDJ recombination scenarios. In a later analysis, each TCR beta chain was defined by its CDR3 amino acid sequence together with its V-gene family, and reads lacking a unique V-gene family were excluded. To address suspected cross-contamination and a sequencing artifact, a later analysis removed over 500 highly shared, low-generation-probability nucleotide sequences. In a later analysis, a clonal expansion index for each public chain was calculated from normalized within-repertoire ranks of inferred template counts. In a later analysis, generation probabilities were computed with a VDJ recombination model fitted to out-of-frame rearrangements, and the resulting probabilities were checked against IGoR. Hypergeometric tests were used in a later analysis to score TCR-TCR, TCR-HLA and TCR-CMV co-occurrence, with a repertoire-size bias correction applied to the TCR pairs. In a later analysis, false discovery rates were estimated by permuting HLA or CMV assignments 20 times. In a later analysis, co-occurring TCRs were grouped using DBSCAN, with TCRdist sequence similarity added in when clustering inside HLA-allele-positive subsets. Repertoires with fewer than 30,000 or more than 120,000 public chains, plus five repertoires with anomalous nucleotide sharing, were excluded from co-occurrence clustering. Not all clones reach the TCRdb copy of this immuneACCESS table, which keeps in-frame sequences only. Checked studies attribute under half of the gap to unresolved V genes and leave the rest unexplained. V and J calls and clone size follow that table, whereas D and trimming were derived from the DNA. The sample records about 32,000 clones, 84% of which are singletons. Around 3.6% of the sample is taken by the ten largest.

Results the study describes overall, beyond this receptor: The 87-base-pair reads could not distinguish some IMGT-functional V segments, including TRBV6-2 and TRBV6-3, so those segments were excluded. For the cohort, immune exposure information was limited to CMV serostatus. Sequencing depth was assumed to be roughly uniform across donors in the presence/absence analyses, though that assumption may not hold. Some 16 rarely observed V segments, including chromosome 9 orphons, were excluded from the earlier analysis of approximately 500 of the donors because counts were too low. Because HLA typing was missing for some donors at each locus, association tests included only the typed subset. The authors suggested that the approach could potentially be generalized to other disease states and immunological phenotypes. The classifier was reported to diagnose cytomegalovirus status with high specificity and sensitivity in both the original and validation cohorts. A later genetic analysis reported fewer N-insertions in productive TCRs among donors in an Asian-associated ancestry cluster than the roughly 670-donor mean. A later genetic analysis associated a missense DCLRE1C variant with V-gene and J-gene trimming of TCR beta chains, and an independent cohort replicated the association. According to a later analysis, parvovirus B19, influenza, CMV and Epstein-Barr virus appeared linked to several top co-occurrence clusters. In an earlier analysis of 450 to 750 of the donors, most TCR beta V segments appeared in productive rearrangements about 90% or about 30% of the time, broadly matching IMGT annotations. In a later analysis, TCR association rates were found to vary across HLA loci, with the most associated TCRs seen for DRB1 alleles and the fewest for HLA-C alleles. A further reported finding was that TCR beta sequences accurately predicted the HLA-A and HLA-B alleles for most subjects in the first cohort. A later analysis found that HLA-associated TCR beta chains were more clonally expanded and had lower generation probabilities than equally common non-associated chains. In this cohort, only TCR beta chains were sequenced, and detectable features were limited by the absence of alpha or paired-chain data. A later analysis associated 16,951 TCR beta sequences with specific HLA alleles at a false discovery rate of 0.05. The sequencing pipeline was judged likely to have produced a cluster of highly shared sequence variants as a technical artifact. A total of 150 or so TCR beta chains were listed by the study as associated with cytomegalovirus. In vitro tests confirmed that a few of the cytomegalovirus-associated TCR beta chains recognize cytomegalovirus antigens. Linkage disequilibrium might explain the correlated functional status among segregating V segments, but an unknown experimental factor could not be ruled out. A later analysis found that most CMV-associated TCR beta chains appeared HLA-restricted, with HLA associations seemingly driven largely by CMV exposure. Most TCR sequences were observed very rarely across donors, whereas some public TCRs were present in many individuals. Assigning TCR associations to individual alleles was difficult when HLA alleles, especially DR and DQ, strongly co-occurred.

The sequence was collected from a young woman in good health and CMV-seronegative. Sequenced input: PBMCs. Recombination linked TRBV19 to TRBJ1-3, with the D gene uncertain. At the DNA level, the sequence is TGTGCCAGTAGTATAGACAGCGGAGGAAACACCATATATTTT. The encoded protein is CASSIDSGGNTIYF.